Shown below are 26 T cell receptor beta chains from a single sample sequenced in a study of cytomegalovirus exposure and HLA in healthy donors. PCR was performed using 60 Vbeta and 13 Jbeta primers. Profiled with immunoSEQ multiplex PCR; TCRdb holds only in-frame clones, not every one. The top ten clones hold 2% to 3% of a sample with roughly 130,000 clones, about 80% of them seen once. Sample: PBMCs. Source of these receptors: a man aged 30-40 years in good health and CMV-seronegative.

The chain uses TRBV18 and TRBJ2-1, with a possible D match to TRBD2 (5 bases). Germline values: CDR1 KGHSH, CDR2 LQKENI. The CDR3 covers 16 residues. Trimming cost V 2 bases and J 1 base, with 12 bases left between them. The CDR3 nucleotides are TGTGCCAGCTCACCAAGCATGAGGGCGTCCTACAATGAGCAGTTCTTC. Amino acids: CASSPSMRASYNEQFF.

The chain employs TRBV29-1 and TRBJ1-1; no firm D call. The CDR3 is 13 residues long. Trimming shortened V by 0 bases and J by 1 base, and 6 bases separated the two germline ends. From germline, CDR1 is SQVTM and CDR2 ANQGSEA. CDR3 sequence reads: CSVEDRWNTEAFF. CDR3 in DNA: TGCAGCGTTGAAGATCGGTGGAACACTGAAGCTTTCTTT.

The gene calls are TRBV5-1 and TRBJ1-1; tentative D call: TRBD1 (6 bases). This CDR3 region has 17 residues. CDR1 is SGHRS and CDR2 is YFSETQ in the germline V gene. The ends were cut back, 0 bases at V and 2 bases at J, with 17 bases in the middle. The CDR3, as DNA: TGCGCCAGCAGCTTGGGGGACATCGGAGCACCAAACACTGAAGCTTTCTTT. This encodes CASSLGDIGAPNTEAFF.

The chain carries TRBV7-9 and TRBJ2-5; possibly TRBD1 for D (6 bases). The ends were cut back, 2 bases at V and 0 bases at J, with 10 bases in the middle. The CDR3 contains 15 residues. Germline V lookup: CDR1 SEHNR, CDR2 FQNEAQ (reference sequence). The CDR3 DNA follows: TGTGCCAGCAGCTTACGGACAGCGTACCAAGAGACCCAGTACTTC. Translating it yields CASSLRTAYQETQYF. The full variable domain, its missing parts supplied by reference TRBV7-9 and TRBJ2-5, is DTGVSQNPRHKITKRGQNVTFRCDPISEHNRLYWYRQTLGQGPEFLTYFQNEAQLEKSRLLSDRFSAERPKGSFSTLEIQRTEQGDSAMYLCASSLRTAYQETQYFGPGTRLLVL.

This rearrangement joins TRBV7-2 to TRBJ2-7, with a possible D match to TRBD2 (7 bases). The V gene lost 8 bases and the J gene lost 6 bases, with 20 bases spanning the gap. The CDR3 sequence is 14 residues long. Germline V gene sequence: CDR1 SGHTA, CDR2 FQGNSA. Here the CDR3 DNA reads TGTGCCAGCGAAACTCGGGGGGCTGTCGGCGAGCAGTACTTC. This encodes CASETRGAVGEQYF.

A single count supports this clone. This chain uses TRBV5-1 with TRBJ2-1; tentative D call: TRBD2 (6 bases). V was pared by 3 bases and J by 0 bases, with 13 bases between. The CDR3 is 16 residues long. Looked up from germline, CDR1 is SGHRS and CDR2 is YFSETQ. The CDR3 DNA is TGCGCCAGCAGCTCCCAAGCGGGCAGCTCCTACAATGAGCAGTTCTTC. This translates into CASSSQAGSSYNEQFF.

V and J are TRBV7-9 and TRBJ1-5, with D possibly matching TRBD1 (5 bases). V was trimmed by 1 base and J by 5 bases, leaving 12 bases between them. CDR1 is SEHNR and CDR2 is FQNEAQ in the germline V gene (reference sequence). The CDR3 is made up of 15 amino acids. The CDR3 region has the DNA TGTGCCAGCAGCTTAGGCAGGGTCCAAGATCAGCCCCAGCATTTT. Its protein is CASSLGRVQDQPQHF.

The rearrangement links TRBV28 to TRBJ1-1; tentatively, D is TRBD1 (6 bases). Germline CDR1 and CDR2: MDHEN and SYDVKM. Between the trimmed V and J ends, which lost 2 bases and 5 bases, there was a span of 12 bases. The CDR3 spans 14 residues. The DNA for the CDR3 is TGTGCCAGCAGTTTACAGGGGATGGGTACTGAAGCTTTCTTT. It codes for CASSLQGMGTEAFF.

This clone appeared a single time. The V and J genes are TRBV6-1 and TRBJ2-5; 7 positions agree with TRBD1. Germline V gives CDR1 MNHNS, CDR2 SASEGT. The CDR3 extends over 15 amino acids. V lost 2 bases and J lost 5; bases outside the gene matches: 8. For the CDR3, the DNA is TGTGCCAGCAGTGAAAGTCGACAGGGAAGCGAGACCCAGTACTTC. The encoded protein is CASSESRQGSETQYF.

The chain employs TRBV6-4 and TRBJ1-5, with TRBD1 identical over 7 bases. The V gene's germline CDR1 is MRHNA and CDR2 SNTAGT. Losses at the gene ends were 3 bases for V and 6 bases for J; bases not matched to a gene: 2. This CDR3 region has 13 residues. CDR3: CASSEQGGQPQHF. In DNA form, the CDR3 reads TGTGCCAGCAGTGAGCAGGGGGGTCAGCCCCAGCATTTT.

The V gene is TRBV15, the J gene TRBJ2-7; TRBD1 aligns across 7 bases. The germline gives CDR1 LNHNV, CDR2 YYDKDF (reference sequence). V was pared by 1 base and J by 3 bases, with 3 bases of the junction left unmatched. This CDR3 is 14 amino acids long. The CDR3 coding sequence is TGTGCCACCAGCAGAGGGGACAGAGGCTACGAGCAGTACTTC. This codes for CATSRGDRGYEQYF.

This clone was observed once. The chain is built from TRBV7-6 and TRBJ2-1, with D possibly being TRBD1 (5 bases). The CDR3 sequence is 14 residues long. Germline CDR1 SGHVS, CDR2 FNYEAQ. V lost 5 bases and J 2 bases, leaving 10 bases between the germline ends. In DNA form, the CDR3 reads TGTGCCAGCAGCCGCCTAGGGGCCTACAATGAGCAGTTCTTC. It specifies CASSRLGAYNEQFF.

This clone was seen just once. CDR3 region: CASSLYRVAYNEQFF. CDR3 nucleotides: TGTGCCAGCAGCCTGTACAGGGTCGCCTACAATGAGCAGTTCTTC. The J gene is TRBJ2-1, the V gene TRBV14, with D perhaps TRBD1 (6 bases). This CDR3 region has 15 residues. Germline lookup yields CDR1 SGHDN and CDR2 FVKESK. Trimming cost V 4 bases and J 2 bases, with 12 bases left between them.

V is TRBV29-1 and J is TRBJ2-3, with TRBD2 matching 7 bases. This CDR3 comprises 13 residues. V trimming: 4 bases; J trimming: 3 bases; junction bases outside the gene matches: 4. Germline lookup yields CDR1 SQVTM and CDR2 ANQGSEA. CDR3 DNA sequence: TGCAGCGTTGGGGAGGGGAGGACAGATACGCAGTATTTT. Translation gives CSVGEGRTDTQYF.

Remarks on this clone: At one end, the junction sequence differs from germline, possibly due to a read error. This chain joins TRBV7-9 and TRBJ1-1; possible D gene TRBD1, 5 bases. The CDR3 spans 12 residues. Germline lookup yields CDR1 SEHNR and CDR2 FQNEAQ (reference sequence). Here the CDR3 reads CSSSLGGAEAFF. DNA of the CDR3: TGTTCCAGCAGCTTGGGGGGGGCTGAAGCTTTCTTT.

The CDR3, as DNA: TGTGCCAGCAGCGGGACAGGGGGCGGGGGGCAGTTCTTC. Translating gives CASSGTGGGGQFF. V gene TRBV7-2 combines with J gene TRBJ2-1; TRBD1 aligns across 12 bases. CDR3 length equals 13 residues. Germline assignment: CDR1 SGHTA and CDR2 FQGNSA. The trim removed 5 bases at V and 12 bases at J, leaving 5 bases unmatched.

The rearrangement joins TRBV6-5 to TRBJ1-1; D call uncertain. There are 15 residues in the CDR3. V lost 2 bases and J lost 0, with 10 bases in between. The germline CDR1 and CDR2 sequences are MNHEY and SVGAGI. This CDR3 reads CASSYSGGLNTEAFF. The CDR3 region has the DNA TGTGCCAGCAGTTACAGTGGCGGCCTGAACACTGAAGCTTTCTTT.

This clone has just one count. The rearrangement links TRBV19 to TRBJ1-5; D is unclear. Germline loops: CDR1 LNHDA, CDR2 SQIVND (reference sequence). This CDR3 is 13 amino acids long. V lost 5 bases and J lost 6, with 11 bases in between. CDR3 loop: CASSEELGQPQHF. As DNA, the CDR3 is TGTGCCAGTAGTGAGGAACTGGGTCAGCCCCAGCATTTT.

On this clone: This CDR3 is also generated by other DNA sequences in the sample. This chain uses TRBV7-9 with TRBJ1-1; possible D gene TRBD1, 5 bases. CDR3 size: 12 residues. CDR1 is SEHNR, CDR2 FQNEAQ, per germline (reference sequence). Deletions cut 4 bases from V and 6 bases from J, with 9 bases between. In nucleotides, the CDR3 is TGTGCCAGCAGCTGGGGAGGGGCTGAAGCTTTCTTT. Protein sequence: CASSWGGAEAFF.

The gene calls are TRBV6-5 and TRBJ2-1, with D perhaps TRBD1 (5 bases). The CDR3 sequence is 11 residues long. CDR1 and CDR2 from the germline V gene are MNHEY and SVGAGI. The V gene lost 4 bases and the J gene lost 8 bases, with 6 bases spanning the gap. The CDR3 loop reads CASSSRDEQFF. The CDR3 bases are TGTGCCAGCAGTTCCAGGGATGAGCAGTTCTTC.

This chain joins TRBV5-1 and TRBJ2-7, with no clear D. The CDR3 runs 17 residues. V gave up 3 bases and J gave up 3 bases, with 22 bases separating them. Germline CDR1 reads SGHRS; CDR2 reads YFSETQ. The CDR3 nucleotides are TGCGCCAGCAGCTGGGCCGCCTCTACAGAAATTTTCTACGAGCAGTACTTC. Amino acid sequence: CASSWAASTEIFYEQYF.

The gene calls are TRBV28 and TRBJ2-7; possibly TRBD2 for D (7 bases). V was trimmed by 3 bases and J by 6 bases, leaving 12 bases between them. Germline V gene lookup returns CDR1 MDHEN and CDR2 SYDVKM. This CDR3 has 13 residues. The CDR3 bases are TGTGCCAGCAGTTTTGGGGGGGGCGGCGAGCAGTACTTC. It is translated as CASSFGGGGEQYF.

This rearrangement joins TRBV19 to TRBJ2-1, with D tentatively TRBD1 (6 bases). Germline V gene sequence: CDR1 LNHDA, CDR2 SQIVND (reference sequence). The CDR3 length is 16 residues. Between the trimmed V and J ends, which lost 3 bases and 1 base, there was a span of 13 bases. The CDR3 DNA reads TGTGCCAGTAGTATCTTACAGGGTCTTTCCTACAATGAGCAGTTCTTC. Protein product: CASSILQGLSYNEQFF.

V gene TRBV5-1 combines with J gene TRBJ2-3, with 9 nucleotides matching TRBD2. V dropped 0 bases and J dropped 5; count of bases not matched to a gene: 4. In germline, CDR1 is SGHRS, CDR2 YFSETQ. The CDR3 runs to 15 residues. CDR3 residues: CASSLGTAGGDTQYF. CDR3 DNA: TGCGCCAGCAGCTTGGGTACAGCGGGAGGAGATACGCAGTATTTT.

The CDR3 is CASSSKETQYF. DNA for the CDR3: TGTGCCAGCAGCTCTAAAGAGACCCAGTACTTC. The chain joins TRBV5-6 to TRBJ2-5; D not resolved. This CDR3 has 11 residues. Per germline, CDR1 SGHDT and CDR2 YYEEEE. V was cut by 3 bases and J by 3 bases, with 3 bases left in between.

This clone appeared once. CDR3: CASSLGSGRGYNEQFF. The CDR3 nucleotides read TGCGCCAGCAGCTTGGGGAGCGGGAGAGGTTACAATGAGCAGTTCTTC. The chain uses TRBV5-1 and TRBJ2-1, with 8 bases aligning to TRBD2. Germline V lookup: CDR1 SGHRS, CDR2 YFSETQ. This CDR3 region has 16 residues. J gave up 4 bases and V 0 bases, and 6 bases lay outside the gene matches.